The 25 T cell receptor beta chains reported below all come from one sample, sequenced in a study of identical twins. TCRdb recomputed calls from the 5' RACE reads with MiXCR, one row per CDR3 protein. The data contain 450,000 to 600,000 distinct CDR3 sequences, 20% to 25% of them singletons. These data were also reused for a study on yellow fever vaccine responses in identical twins.

Sample: CD4+ T cells sorted from blood. The receptors were gathered from a young woman in good health.

This clonotype was seen just once. The V call is TRBV7-9, the J call TRBJ2-1; D may be TRBD1 or TRBD2 (6 bases each). The CDR3 runs to 15 residues. With 1 base removed from V and 9 bases from J, the gap between germline ends came to 16 bases. In germline, CDR1 is SEHNR, CDR2 FQNEAQ (reference sequence). The CDR3 here is CASSLVFGGHGEQFF. The CDR3, as DNA: TGTGCCAGCAGCTTAGTCTTCGGGGGACACGGTGAGCAGTTCTTC.

This clonotype was counted only a few times. The chain carries TRBV2 and TRBJ2-3, with 10 positions matching TRBD2. The CDR3 has 15 residues. The V gene end was trimmed by 8 bases and the J gene end by 7 bases; junction bases not matched to a gene: 12. Germline loops: CDR1 SNHLY, CDR2 FYNNEI. This chain's CDR3 is CASAGLAAFLNTQYF. The CDR3 DNA sequence: TGTGCCAGCGCCGGACTAGCGGCCTTCTTAAATACGCAGTATTTT.

This clonotype was counted a few times. V usage is TRBV2 and J usage is TRBJ1-5, with D maybe TRBD1 (6 bases). Germline CDR1 reads SNHLY; CDR2 reads FYNNEI. This CDR3 is 15 amino acids long. The V end was cut by 4 bases, the J end by 3 bases, with 13 bases between. The CDR3 is CASSGPQGNNQPQHF. CDR3 nucleotides: TGTGCCAGCAGTGGCCCACAGGGCAACAATCAGCCCCAGCATTTT.

This clonotype was recorded a few times. The chain is built from TRBV20-1 and TRBJ1-6; D perhaps matches TRBD1 (6 bases). Germline CDR1 reads DFQATT; CDR2 reads SNEGSKA (reference sequence). This CDR3 contains 13 residues. The CDR3 region has the DNA TGCATGACTCCGGGACAACCTAATTCACCCCTCCACTTT. It translates to CMTPGQPNSPLHF.

This clonotype was observed a handful of times. The chain links TRBV7-2 to TRBJ2-1, with D perhaps matching TRBD1 or TRBD2 (5 bases each). Between the trimmed V and J ends, which lost 3 bases and 9 bases, there was a span of 12 bases. Germline V gene sequence: CDR1 SGHTA, CDR2 FQGNSA. CDR3 size: 13 residues. The CDR3, as DNA: TGTGCCAGCAGCTTCGCGAGGGGTCCTGAGCAGTTCTTC. This codes for CASSFARGPEQFF. Together with reference TRBV7-2 and TRBJ2-1, the CDR3 gives the full variable domain: GAGVSQSPSNKVTEKGKDVELRCDPISGHTALYWYRQSLGQGLEFLIYFQGNSAPDKSGLPSDRFSAERTGGSVSTLTIQRTQQEDSAVYLCASSFARGPEQFFGPGTRLTVL.

In nucleotides, the CDR3 is TGTGCCAGCAGTTTCGGGGCCCGGGGTTCACCCCTCCACTTT. Its protein product is CASSFGARGSPLHF. This chain uses TRBV12-3 or TRBV12-4 with TRBJ1-6; TRBD1 is a possible D gene (5 bases). With 3 bases removed from V and 9 bases from J, the gap between germline ends came to 12 bases. CDR3 size: 14 residues.

The chain has TRBV6-5 and TRBJ1-1; 8 bases map to TRBD1. CDR1 is MNHEY and CDR2 is SVGAGI in the germline V gene. The ends lost 4 bases at V and 3 bases at J; junction bases unmatched: 4. This CDR3 is 14 amino acids long. The DNA for the CDR3 is TGTGCCAGCAGTTCCGCGACAGGGGACACTGAAGCTTTCTTT. The encoded protein is CASSSATGDTEAFF.

This clonotype appeared many times. This chain uses TRBV29-1 with TRBJ2-7; 11 nucleotides agree with TRBD1. The CDR3 is made up of 14 amino acids. Per germline, CDR1 SQVTM and CDR2 ANQGSEA. Losses at the gene ends were 1 base for V and 6 bases for J; bases not matched to a gene: 5. The CDR3: CSVEVGTGGGEQYF. The DNA for the CDR3 is TGCAGCGTTGAAGTCGGGACAGGGGGAGGCGAGCAGTACTTC.

This clonotype has more than one count but fewer than ten. The chain joins TRBV20-1 to TRBJ1-1; D gene unclear. The germline gives CDR1 DFQATT, CDR2 SNEGSKA (reference sequence). V was shortened by 0 bases and J by 0 bases, with 2 bases between the two germline ends. The CDR3 length is 12 residues. The CDR3 DNA is TGCAGTGCTAGAGAGATGAACACTGAAGCTTTCTTT. It codes for CSAREMNTEAFF.

This clonotype was recorded a few times. The genes are TRBV10-3 and TRBJ2-3, with D possibly TRBD2 on 7 matching bases. The CDR3 is made up of 12 amino acids. V dropped 10 bases and J dropped 4 bases, with 12 bases sitting between them. CDR1 ENHRY and CDR2 SYGVKD come from the germline V gene. This chain's CDR3 is CATRGGADTQYF. CDR3 nucleotides: TGTGCCACCCGAGGGGGGGCAGATACGCAGTATTTT.

The chain joins TRBV10-1 to TRBJ2-5, with 13 bases aligning to TRBD2. The V gene's germline CDR1 is WNHNN and CDR2 SYGVQD (reference sequence). The CDR3 extends over 16 amino acids. The trim removed 5 bases at V and 5 bases at J, leaving 8 bases unmatched. The CDR3 spells CASSHRTSGSSETQYF. Here the CDR3 DNA reads TGCGCCAGCAGTCATAGGACTAGCGGGAGCTCCGAGACCCAGTACTTC.

A few counts support this clonotype. The chain links TRBV11-1 to TRBJ2-2, with D possibly TRBD2 on 5 matching bases. Trimming stripped 5 bases from V and 1 base from J, with 23 bases between. This CDR3 has 19 residues. Germline lookup yields CDR1 SGHAT and CDR2 FQDESV (reference sequence). The CDR3 DNA sequence: TGTGCCAGCAGCCCTCCTCGCTGGCGGACTGGTATGAACACCGGGGAGCTGTTTTTT. Residues: CASSPPRWRTGMNTGELFF.

This clonotype was picked up a small number of times. V is TRBV4-1 and J is TRBJ1-5; TRBD1 agrees at 8 bases. The CDR3 is made up of 15 amino acids. J gave up 8 bases and V 4 bases, and 10 bases lay outside the gene matches. CDR1 and CDR2 from the germline V gene are MGHRA and YSYEKL. The CDR3 spells CASSLGTGREKPQHF. DNA of the CDR3: TGCGCCAGCAGCCTAGGGACAGGTAGGGAAAAGCCCCAGCATTTT.

This clonotype turned up a few times. The chain has TRBV20-1 and TRBJ2-1, with TRBD2 matching over 7 bases. V gave up 5 bases and J gave up 3 bases; unmatched junction bases: 13. Germline lookup yields CDR1 DFQATT and CDR2 SNEGSKA (reference sequence). The CDR3 covers 16 residues. CDR3 sequence reads: CSAQRGASGRYNEQFF. CDR3 DNA: TGCAGTGCTCAACGAGGGGCTAGCGGACGCTACAATGAGCAGTTCTTC.

This clonotype was picked up a small number of times. This chain connects TRBV28 to TRBJ2-5, with 8 nucleotides matching TRBD2. Trimming cost V 3 bases and J 1 base; bases outside gene matches: 1. Germline CDR1 reads MDHEN; CDR2 reads SYDVKM. CDR3 length: 14 residues. Here the CDR3 reads CASSFGRVQETQYF. The CDR3 DNA follows: TGTGCCAGCAGTTTCGGGAGGGTCCAAGAGACCCAGTACTTC. Full variable domain (remainder filled in from reference TRBV28 and TRBJ2-5): DVKVTQSSRYLVKRTGEKVFLECVQDMDHENMFWYRQDPGLGLRLIYFSYDVKMKEKGDIPEGYSVSREKKERFSLILESASTNQTSMYLCASSFGRVQETQYFGPGTRLLVL.

The chain combines TRBV29-1 with TRBJ2-1; D may match TRBD1 or TRBD2 (5 bases each). Trimming stripped 0 bases from V and 12 bases from J, with 12 bases between. The germline gives CDR1 SQVTM, CDR2 ANQGSEA. The CDR3 has 12 residues. This chain's CDR3 is CSVEDRGRMQFF. The CDR3 DNA reads as TGCAGCGTTGAAGATCGGGGCCGTATGCAGTTCTTC.

The sample holds a few counts of this clonotype. This rearrangement joins TRBV5-1 to TRBJ1-2; D remains ambiguous. The CDR3 spans 13 residues. CDR1 and CDR2 (germline): SGHRS, YFSETQ. V gave up 4 bases and J gave up 3 bases, with 10 bases separating them. The CDR3 bases are TGCGCCAGCAGCAAGGTGGAAGACTATGGCTACACCTTC. Encoded protein: CASSKVEDYGYTF.

The rearrangement uses TRBV12-5 and TRBJ2-1; 16 nucleotides line up with TRBD2. V was clipped by 1 base and J by 9 bases; unmatched bases: 6. CDR3 length equals 17 residues. Germline values: CDR1 LGHNT, CDR2 FRNRAP. The CDR3 nucleotides read TGTGCTAGTGGTTTGGGTGGGACTAGCGGGAGGGCCGCTGAGCAGTTCTTC. It encodes CASGLGGTSGRAAEQFF.

The sample holds a few counts of this clonotype. The chain joins TRBV29-1 to TRBJ2-3, with TRBD2 matching 9 bases. The length of the CDR3 is 14 residues. CDR1 SQVTM and CDR2 ANQGSEA come from the germline V gene. Trimming removed 3 bases from V and 1 base from J; junction bases left unmatched: 2. This CDR3 is CSVDGGGGTDTQYF. DNA of the CDR3: TGCAGCGTTGACGGCGGGGGGGGCACAGATACGCAGTATTTT.

This chain uses TRBV10-3 with TRBJ2-3; D is perhaps TRBD2 (6 bases). The V end was cut by 8 bases, the J end by 8 bases, with 20 bases between. The CDR3 runs to 14 residues. CDR1 is ENHRY and CDR2 is SYGVKD in the germline V gene. The CDR3 spells CAIGSGTRDGTQYF. The DNA for the CDR3 is TGTGCCATCGGTTCCGGGACTCGAGATGGTACGCAGTATTTT.

The chain recombines TRBV5-6 with TRBJ2-5; 7 bases map to TRBD2. The CDR3 has 16 amino acids. Looked up from germline, CDR1 is SGHDT and CDR2 is YYEEEE. V dropped 0 bases and J dropped 3; count of bases not matched to a gene: 8. CDR3 in amino acids: CASSLAATSKKETQYF. The CDR3 bases are TGTGCCAGCAGCTTGGCCGCGACTAGCAAGAAAGAGACCCAGTACTTC. Full variable domain (remainder filled in from reference TRBV5-6 and TRBJ2-5): DAGVTQSPTHLIKTRGQQVTLRCSPKSGHDTVSWYQQALGQGPQFIFQYYEEEERQRGNFPDRFSGHQFPNYSSELNVNALLLGDSALYLCASSLAATSKKETQYFGPGTRLLVL.

This chain connects TRBV20-1 to TRBJ2-7; a possible D gene is TRBD1 (6 bases). The V and J ends lost 8 bases and 3 bases respectively, with 11 bases between them. The CDR3 runs to 11 residues. CDR1 and CDR2 (germline): DFQATT, SNEGSKA (reference sequence). The CDR3 here is CSTGTSYEQYF. Written as DNA, the CDR3 is TGCAGTACAGGGACGAGCTACGAGCAGTACTTC.

J is TRBJ2-3 and V is TRBV7-6, with a weak D call TRBD1 (5 bases). V gave up 6 bases and J gave up 1 base, with 17 bases separating them. CDR1 SGHVS and CDR2 FNYEAQ come from the germline V gene. The CDR3 sequence is 16 residues long. For the CDR3, the DNA is TGTGCCAGCAGTCAGCTGGGGCTGCAAGGCACAGATACGCAGTATTTT. It yields the protein CASSQLGLQGTDTQYF.

This clonotype showed up just a few times. The CDR3 region is CSAADGSVHEQYF. The CDR3 DNA is TGCAGTGCCGCAGACGGCAGCGTGCACGAGCAGTACTTC. The chain carries TRBV20-1 and TRBJ2-7; D uncertain. The CDR3 spans 13 residues. Germline CDR1 DFQATT, CDR2 SNEGSKA (reference sequence). V lost 6 bases and J 5 bases, leaving 17 bases between the germline ends.

J is TRBJ2-7 and V is TRBV5-6; possible D gene TRBD2, 5 bases. The length of the CDR3 is 15 residues. Germline-derived CDR1 and CDR2 are SGHDT and YYEEEE. The CDR3 reads CASTLSRTPPYEQYV. The CDR3 DNA reads as TGTGCCAGCACCTTGAGCCGGACTCCCCCCTACGAGCAGTACGTC.